These 2 T cell receptor beta chains came from one sample sequenced in a study of response to subunit inactivated influenza vaccine. TCRdb re-analysed the RT-PCR reads in MiXCR, keeping a single row per CDR3 protein. Of some 520,000 distinct CDR3 sequences listed, 15% to 20% were seen once; the top ten hold about 3%. The specimen was CD4+ T cells sorted from PBMCs, collected roughly 24 months after vaccination. These receptors were taken from a man aged 50-75 years who received an inactivated influenza vaccine.

This clonotype was observed a single time. The V gene is TRBV10-3, the J gene TRBJ2-5, with no clear D. Trimming removed 6 bases at V and 5 bases at J, with 10 bases between. This CDR3 contains 12 residues. Germline V gene lookup returns CDR1 ENHRY and CDR2 SYGVKD. This CDR3 reads CAISQTRETQYF. CDR3 DNA: TGTGCCATCAGCCAGACCCGGGAGACCCAGTACTTC.

This clonotype appeared many times. This chain links TRBV5-1 with TRBJ2-7, with 10 bases aligning to TRBD2. Unmatched junction bases numbered 3, after V lost 1 base and J lost 2 bases. Germline-derived CDR1 and CDR2 are SGHRS and YFSETQ. The CDR3 runs to 15 residues. The CDR3, as DNA: TGCGCCAGCAGCTTGACTAGCGGGGCAACCTACGAGCAGTACTTC. This translates into CASSLTSGATYEQYF.